The 8 T cell receptor beta chains in this list originate from one sample, sequenced in a study of CD8 T cells in ankylosing spondylitis. Study-level results: Within ankylosing spondylitis blood, a TCR beta motif made up of several highly homologous variants appeared to be characteristic.

Antigens for these TCRs are unknown. Each CDR3 protein gets one entry after TCRdb re-called the 5' RACE reads with MiXCR. The data show 500,000 or so distinct CDR3 sequences, with approximately 5.3% seen just once and around 3.5% held by the top ten. The specimen sequenced was blood, either unsorted or a sorted T cell fraction (not recorded which). The origin of the receptors is a male donor with ankylosing spondylitis.

This clonotype was counted at least ten times. This chain joins TRBV27 and TRBJ1-5, with D perhaps TRBD1 (5 bases). The CDR3 is 19 amino acids. V lost 5 bases and J lost 0, with 23 bases in between. Germline V gives CDR1 MNHEY, CDR2 SMNVEV (reference sequence). In nucleotides, the CDR3 is TGTGCCAGCAGTAGAAGAGTCGGGGGAGGGACCTATAGCAATCAGCCCCAGCATTTT. Its protein product is CASSRRVGGGTYSNQPQHF.

This clonotype was observed at least ten times. V is TRBV5-1 and J is TRBJ2-1, with TRBD2 identical over 9 bases. V trimming: 0 bases; J trimming: 8 bases; junction bases outside the gene matches: 6. The CDR3 length is 15 residues. CDR1 SGHRS and CDR2 YFSETQ come from the germline V gene. DNA for the CDR3: TGCGCCAGCAGCTTGGCCGTTCTAGCGGGATATGAGCAGTTCTTC. Translating it yields CASSLAVLAGYEQFF.

This clonotype was observed many times. The chain uses TRBV7-9 and TRBJ1-3, with 7 bases lining up with TRBD1. The CDR3 length is 14 residues. From germline, CDR1 is SEHNR and CDR2 FQNEAQ (reference sequence). V gave up 4 bases and J gave up 2 bases; unmatched junction bases: 2. Here the CDR3 DNA reads TGTGCCAGCAGCTCACAGGGGACTGGAAACACCATATATTTT. It encodes CASSSQGTGNTIYF.

This clonotype was counted only a few times. This chain connects TRBV10-3 to TRBJ1-6; TRBD1 is a possible D gene (5 bases). The CDR3 covers 15 residues. V lost 6 bases and J lost 8, with 17 bases in between. Germline V lookup: CDR1 ENHRY, CDR2 SYGVKD. CDR3 nucleotides: TGTGCCATCAGCGAATTGCAGGGACCGCATTCACCCCTCCACTTT. Translation: CAISELQGPHSPLHF.

The V gene is TRBV20-1, the J gene TRBJ2-1, with D perhaps TRBD1 or TRBD2 (5 bases each). The germline V gene has CDR1 DFQATT and CDR2 SNEGSKA (reference sequence). The CDR3 covers 14 residues. Trimming removed 6 bases from V and 2 bases from J, with 14 bases in between. The CDR3: CSAKISGPYNEQFF. For the CDR3, the DNA is TGCAGTGCAAAAATTTCGGGGCCCTACAATGAGCAGTTCTTC.

The chain joins TRBV5-1 to TRBJ2-2, with 9 nucleotides matching TRBD1. The CDR3 totals 14 residues. Germline CDR1 SGHRS, CDR2 YFSETQ. J gave up 5 bases and V 5 bases, and 4 bases lay outside the gene matches. The CDR3 DNA sequence: TGCGCCAGCAGGGGACAGGGTGAGACCGGGGAGCTGTTTTTT. Its protein is CASRGQGETGELFF. Based on the CDR3 plus reference TRBV5-1 and TRBJ2-2, the full variable domain is KAGVTQTPRYLIKTRGQQVTLSCSPISGHRSVSWYQQTPGQGLQFLFEYFSETQRNKGNFPGRFSGRQFSNSRSEMNVSTLELGDSALYLCASRGQGETGELFFGEGSRLTVL.

This clonotype appeared many times. V and J are TRBV7-3 and TRBJ1-1, with a possible D match to TRBD1 (5 bases). This CDR3 has 14 amino acids. V was trimmed by 3 bases and J by 2 bases, leaving 10 bases between them. CDR1 is SGHTA, CDR2 FQGTGA, per germline. The CDR3 nucleotides are TGTGCCAGCAGCTTGGCAGGGACTAACACTGAAGCTTTCTTT. Residues: CASSLAGTNTEAFF.

This clonotype was seen many times. The chain combines TRBV7-2 with TRBJ1-2; D remains ambiguous. The CDR3 loop spans 15 amino acids. Trimming took 4 bases from V and 2 from J, leaving 14 bases between them. Looked up from germline, CDR1 is SGHTA and CDR2 is FQGNSA. CDR3 DNA sequence: TGTGCCAGCAGCTCTCCCATAAGGAGAAACTATGGCTACACCTTC. Its protein product is CASSSPIRRNYGYTF.